Below are 18 T cell receptor beta chains sequenced from a single sample in a study of identical twins. TCRdb reprocessed the 5' RACE reads via MiXCR and lists one record per CDR3 protein. Here the sample spans about 720,000 distinct CDR3 sequences, roughly 18% being singletons. These data are also associated with another study on T cells expressing NK-cell markers.

The sample was PBMCs. The source of these receptors is a young woman in good health.

This chain connects TRBV5-1 to TRBJ1-1, with TRBD1 matching over 8 bases. The germline V gene has CDR1 SGHRS and CDR2 YFSETQ. The CDR3 sequence is 14 residues long. V was pared by 4 bases and J by 7 bases, with 9 bases of the junction left unmatched. The CDR3 DNA reads TGCGCCAGCAGCGTGGGACAGGTATGGGATGAAGCTTTCTTT. This translates into CASSVGQVWDEAFF.

This rearrangement joins TRBV12-3 or TRBV12-4 to TRBJ2-7; D unresolved. Trimming took off 6 bases at V and 2 bases at J, with 11 bases between the two ends. The CDR3 runs 13 residues. The CDR3 loop reads CASSQFEPYEQYF. In nucleotides, the CDR3 is TGTGCCAGCAGCCAATTCGAGCCCTACGAGCAGTACTTC.

The J gene is TRBJ1-1, the V gene TRBV18, with 7 bases that match TRBD1. Germline CDR1 reads KGHSH; CDR2 reads LQKENI. This CDR3 comprises 13 residues. V lost 7 bases and J lost 4; bases outside the gene matches: 6. CDR3 loop: CASLDRDTTEAFF. The CDR3 coding sequence is TGTGCCAGCTTAGACAGGGATACCACTGAAGCTTTCTTT.

This clonotype appeared a few times. J is TRBJ2-2 and V is TRBV2, with 9 bases that match TRBD2. The trim removed 4 bases at V and 4 bases at J, leaving 7 bases unmatched. Germline CDR1 SNHLY, CDR2 FYNNEI. CDR3 size: 16 residues. This CDR3 is CASSVLRGGGTGELFF. The DNA for the CDR3 is TGTGCCAGCAGTGTACTGCGGGGGGGAGGCACCGGGGAGCTGTTTTTT. Combining the CDR3 with reference TRBV2 and TRBJ2-2 gives the whole variable domain EPEVTQTPSHQVTQMGQEVILRCVPISNHLYFYWYRQILGQKVEFLVSFYNNEISEKSEIFDDQFSVERPDGSNFTLKIRSTKLEDSAMYFCASSVLRGGGTGELFFGEGSRLTVL.

The chain's CDR3 is CASSDWGSGANVLTF. In DNA form, the CDR3 reads TGCGCCAGCAGTGATTGGGGGTCTGGGGCCAACGTCCTGACTTTC. V gene TRBV10-2 combines with J gene TRBJ2-6, with D perhaps given as TRBD1 or TRBD2 (5 bases each). Trimming removed 3 bases at V and 1 base at J, with 7 bases between. The CDR3 is 15 residues long. Germline-derived CDR1 and CDR2 are WSHSY and SAAADI.

Worth noting for this clonotype: A read error may produce the germline difference seen at one junction end. V is TRBV5-6 and J is TRBJ1-1; D might be TRBD1 (5 bases). The V gene's germline CDR1 is SGHDT and CDR2 YYEEEE. The length of the CDR3 is 15 residues. The CDR3 is CASSLGWGLNTEVFF. The CDR3, as DNA: TGTGCCAGCAGCTTGGGCTGGGGGTTGAACACTGAAGTTTTCTTT.

V gene TRBV6-2 or TRBV6-3 combines with J gene TRBJ2-1, with D perhaps TRBD1 (6 bases). Germline CDR1 and CDR2: MNHEY and SVGEGT. The ends were cut back, 6 bases at V and 8 bases at J, with 11 bases in the middle. This CDR3 has 12 residues. In DNA, the CDR3 is TGTGCCAGCAGACAGGGTTGGGATGAGCAGTTCTTC. Translating it yields CASRQGWDEQFF.

This clonotype turned up a few times. The chain uses TRBV20-1 and TRBJ2-7; the match to TRBD2 covers 10 bases. Germline V gives CDR1 DFQATT, CDR2 SNEGSKA (reference sequence). The CDR3 totals 13 residues. After removal of 5 bases from V and 4 bases from J, the junction contained 5 bases not matched to a gene. In DNA form, the CDR3 reads TGCAGTGCTGGAGCGGGGGGGATTTACGAGCAGTACTTC. Protein: CSAGAGGIYEQYF.

V is TRBV15 and J is TRBJ2-1; D is unclear. Germline CDR1 LNHNV, CDR2 YYDKDF (reference sequence). The CDR3 runs to 13 residues. V lost 0 bases to trimming and J lost 6 bases, with 6 bases between them. CDR3 residues: CATSRDISNEQFF. CDR3 nucleotides: TGTGCCACCAGCAGAGATATAAGCAATGAGCAGTTCTTC.

This chain connects TRBV2 to TRBJ2-7; D ambiguous. The V end lost 3 bases, the J end lost 1 base, and 10 bases lay between the germline ends. Germline V gives CDR1 SNHLY, CDR2 FYNNEI. This CDR3 region has 14 residues. Written as DNA, the CDR3 is TGTGCCAGCAGTGAGGGATGGAAATCCTACGAGCAGTACTTC. Protein sequence: CASSEGWKSYEQYF.

This clonotype occurred a few times. This sequence joins TRBV4-3 and TRBJ2-7; a possible D gene is TRBD1 (6 bases). This CDR3 is built from 15 residues. Germline V gene sequence: CDR1 LGHNA, CDR2 YSLEER. Trimming shortened V by 3 bases and J by 2 bases, and 14 bases separated the two germline ends. The CDR3 nucleotides read TGCGCCAGCAGCCACTTACAGGGAGTGACCTACGAGCAGTACTTC. Its protein is CASSHLQGVTYEQYF.

The gene calls are TRBV27 and TRBJ2-7; D remains ambiguous. The ends were cut back, 5 bases at V and 6 bases at J, with 17 bases in the middle. This CDR3 comprises 14 residues. Germline CDR1 reads MNHEY; CDR2 reads SMNVEV (reference sequence). The CDR3 region has the DNA TGTGCCAGCAGTGCCCTATTCCCCCCTCGCGAGCAGTACTTC. Its translation is CASSALFPPREQYF.

This clonotype was counted between two and nine times. The chain couples TRBV12-3 or TRBV12-4 to TRBJ2-7, with 7 bases identical to TRBD1. This CDR3 is built from 14 residues. The junction had 7 bases not matched to a gene; V was cut back by 5 bases and J by 3 bases. DNA of the CDR3: TGTGCCAGCAGTGTGGACAGGAACTTCTACGAGCAGTACTTC. Residues: CASSVDRNFYEQYF.

This clonotype was counted many times. The chain carries TRBV20-1 and TRBJ2-3, with 8 bases fitting TRBD2. Germline V gene lookup returns CDR1 DFQATT and CDR2 SNEGSKA (reference sequence). This CDR3 region has 12 residues. The V gene end was trimmed by 6 bases and the J gene end by 6 bases; junction bases not matched to a gene: 5. The DNA for the CDR3 is TGCAGTGCGCGGGGGGTGGGCGATACGCAGTATTTT. It encodes CSARGVGDTQYF.

This chain connects TRBV27 to TRBJ1-5, with D perhaps TRBD1 (5 bases). CDR3 length: 17 residues. Trimming stripped 5 bases from V and 2 bases from J, with 19 bases between. Per germline, CDR1 MNHEY and CDR2 SMNVEV (reference sequence). CDR3 sequence reads: CASSPSLTRDGNQPQHF. The CDR3 DNA follows: TGTGCCAGCAGTCCCAGCCTCACCCGGGACGGCAATCAGCCCCAGCATTTT.

This clonotype has just a few counts. This chain connects TRBV7-2 to TRBJ2-7; D is possibly TRBD2 (6 bases). Germline values: CDR1 SGHTA, CDR2 FQGNSA. With 3 bases removed from V and 3 bases from J, the gap between germline ends came to 15 bases. The CDR3 contains 15 residues. The CDR3 sequence is CASSFLVIGGYEQYF. The CDR3, as DNA: TGTGCCAGCAGCTTTCTAGTTATCGGGGGCTACGAGCAGTACTTC.

This clonotype has a handful of counts. The genes are TRBV6-5 and TRBJ1-1; D is possibly TRBD1 (5 bases). Trimming left V 4 bases short and J 11 bases short, with 11 bases between. Germline loops: CDR1 MNHEY, CDR2 SVGAGI. The CDR3 runs 11 residues. The chain's CDR3 is CASSSGPLAFF. CDR3 bases: TGTGCCAGCAGTTCGGGACCGTTGGCTTTCTTT.

The chain combines TRBV15 with TRBJ1-5, with D unclear. V was cut by 0 bases and J by 2 bases, with 5 bases left in between. The CDR3 is 14 residues long. Germline lookup yields CDR1 LNHNV and CDR2 YYDKDF (reference sequence). CDR3 residues: CATSRDLGNQPQHF. The DNA for the CDR3 is TGTGCCACCAGCAGAGATTTGGGCAATCAGCCCCAGCATTTT.